This TCR beta chain is drawn from a study of monozygotic twins with inflammatory bowel disease (dated by TCRdb to the late 2010s). Regarding the study in general: A total of about 28 monozygotic twin pairs were included in the full study, comprising nine German pairs (four IBD-concordant, five IBD-discordant) and 19 IBD-discordant Danish pairs. The search for disease-associated traits relied mainly on comparing, within discordant pairs, IBD patients with their genetically identical healthy co-twins. Each individual had, on average, about 151 000 unique TCRalpha sequences and 181 000 unique TCRbeta sequences available for analysis.

From each donor, a roughly 2.6 ml peripheral blood sample was collected into PAXgene tubes and stored at -80 degrees C. Total RNA was isolated from whole blood with the PAXgene blood miRNA kit on an automated QIAcube, without T cell sorting. Deep TCRalpha and TCRbeta repertoire profiling with unique molecular barcoding was performed on peripheral blood of monozygotic twin pairs concordant or discordant for inflammatory bowel disease. Smoking habits were recorded for all twin pairs, and each individual was classified as a current, former or never smoker. The full study reports these points: Because patients were on differing immunosuppressive treatments, the repertoires may have picked up extra background noise and inter-individual variability. Measured by the inverse Simpson index, TCRbeta repertoire diversity was lower in IBD patients than in their healthy co-twins. Compared with healthy twins, IBD patients shared fewer clonotypes with other individuals, and the difference was most pronounced in patients with signs of disease activity. The results gave no support for a single strong signal or clonotype linked to IBD. Repertoire similarity did not differ between concordant and discordant twins, possibly due to limited statistical power. The analysis was unable to tell different T cell subtypes apart.

The CDR3 starts with the cysteine, ends with the phenylalanine, and has 14 residues. No DNA has been recorded. CDR1 SGHRS and CDR2 YFSETQ are derived from the germline V gene. On this clonotype itself: The antigen it recognizes is unknown.

Library prep was done by 5' RACE. Preparation of each TCR library used roughly 3,300 ng of total RNA. cDNA was synthesized with SMARTScribe reverse transcriptase in eight separate reactions per sample. Unique molecular identifiers containing a 6-nucleotide sample barcode were introduced through template switching during cDNA synthesis. TCRalpha and TCRbeta cDNA was amplified by two nested PCRs of about 15 and 9 cycles, with bead purification after each PCR. Before amplification, the cDNA was treated with uracil DNA-glycosylase and purified using the QIAquick PCR purification kit. The second PCR was the step at which Illumina TruSeq-compatible adapters and sample-specific barcodes were added. TapeStation and Qubit were used to check library quality and concentration, and around 4.7 ng of each library was pooled. Sequencing of the pooled libraries was done on an Illumina HiSeq2500 single-index Rapid Run using custom sequencing primers and 2 x 100 bp reads. Concerning the study's data processing: UMI-based consensus assembly with MiGEC version 1.2.6 was used to correct PCR and sequencing errors. MiXCR version 2.1.1 was used for V(D)J alignment, clonotype assembly and CDR3 extraction. Gene usage, clonotype sharing and MAIT/NKT TCR abundance were normalised by analysing the top 1000, 10 000 and 20 000 clonotypes per sample. After downsampling to 27 000 UMIs, diversity was calculated as the inverse Simpson index using the vegan R package. Paired Mann-Whitney U tests on discordant twin pairs were used, with Benjamini-Hochberg multiple-testing correction. Each entry corresponds to one CDR3 protein sequence from reads that TCRdb reprocessed, and DNA is not given. V and J calls and clone size were set by TCRdb, not the authors. Per the sample table, the count is around 140,000 distinct CDR3 sequences. The top ten clonotypes cover roughly 1.2% of the sample.

Recombination connected TRBV5-1 to TRBJ2-7; TCRdb designates TRBD1, a call that cannot be tested without DNA. The TCR was taken from a human donor with ulcerative colitis or Crohn's disease, or a healthy co-twin of an affected twin (not recorded which). The source material was blood. The CDR3: CASSLDSPLGEQYF.